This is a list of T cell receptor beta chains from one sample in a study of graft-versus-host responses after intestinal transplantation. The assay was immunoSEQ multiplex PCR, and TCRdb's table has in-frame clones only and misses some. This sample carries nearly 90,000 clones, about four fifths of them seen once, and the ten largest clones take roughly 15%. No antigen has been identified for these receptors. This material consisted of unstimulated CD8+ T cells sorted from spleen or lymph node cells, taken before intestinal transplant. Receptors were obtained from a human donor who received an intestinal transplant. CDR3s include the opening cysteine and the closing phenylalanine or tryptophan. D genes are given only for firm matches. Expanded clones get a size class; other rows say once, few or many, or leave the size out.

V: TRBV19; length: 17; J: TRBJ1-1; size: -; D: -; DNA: TGTGCCAGTAGTACGATTACCCTAGGGCAAGTGAACACTGAAGCTTTCTTT; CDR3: CASSTITLGQVNTEAFF
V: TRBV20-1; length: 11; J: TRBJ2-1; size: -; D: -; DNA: TGCAGTGGGGTTCACTACAATGAGCAGTTCTTC; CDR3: CSGVHYNEQFF
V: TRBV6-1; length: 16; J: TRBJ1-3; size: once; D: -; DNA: TGTGCCAGCAGAGAAATGGGGGCGCTCTCTGGAAACACCATATATTTT; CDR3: CASREMGALSGNTIYF
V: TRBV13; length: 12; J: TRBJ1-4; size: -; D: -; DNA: TGTGCCAGCAGCTTAGGGGGGGAAAAACTGTTTTTT; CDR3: CASSLGGEKLFF
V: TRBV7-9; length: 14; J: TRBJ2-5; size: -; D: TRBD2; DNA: TGTGCCAGCAGCCAGCGGGGGCGCGGGGAGACCCAGTACTTC; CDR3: CASSQRGRGETQYF
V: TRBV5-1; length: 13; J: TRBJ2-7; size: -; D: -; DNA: TGCGCCAGCAGCTTGGAGAGCACCTACGAGCAGTACTTC; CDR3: CASSLESTYEQYF
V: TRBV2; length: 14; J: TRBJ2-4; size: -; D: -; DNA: TGTGCCAGCACCGGACAGATAGCCAAAAACATTCAGTACTTC; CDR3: CASTGQIAKNIQYF
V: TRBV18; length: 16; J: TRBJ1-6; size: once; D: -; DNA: TGTGCCAGCTCCCTACGGGGGGGAAGCTATAATTCACCCCTCCACTTT; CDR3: CASSLRGGSYNSPLHF
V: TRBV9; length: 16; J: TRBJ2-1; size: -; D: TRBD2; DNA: TGTGCCAGCAGCGCCCTTACTAGCGGGGGGGGCGATGAGCAGTTCTTC; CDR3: CASSALTSGGGDEQFF
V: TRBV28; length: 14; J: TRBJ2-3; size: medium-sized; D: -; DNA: TGTGCCAGCAGTTTACAGGAATACACAGATACGCAGTATTTT; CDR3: CASSLQEYTDTQYF
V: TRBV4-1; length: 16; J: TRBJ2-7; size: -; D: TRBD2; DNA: TGCGCCAGCAGCCAGGGACTAGCGGGGGATCCCTACGAGCAGTACTTC; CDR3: CASSQGLAGDPYEQYF
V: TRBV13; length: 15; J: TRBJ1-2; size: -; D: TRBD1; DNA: TGTGCCAGCAGCTTAGACGGGACAGGGGCCTTAGGCTACACCTTC; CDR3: CASSLDGTGALGYTF
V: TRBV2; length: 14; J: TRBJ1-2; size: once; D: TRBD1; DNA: TGTGCCAGCTTGGACAGGGTTATTCTAGGCGGCTACACCTTC; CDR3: CASLDRVILGGYTF
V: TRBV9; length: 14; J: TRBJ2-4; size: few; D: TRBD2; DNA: TGTGCCAGCAGCGTAGCGGGGGGGCGGGACATTCAGTACTTC; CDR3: CASSVAGGRDIQYF
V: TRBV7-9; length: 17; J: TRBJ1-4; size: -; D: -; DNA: TGTGCCAGCAGCTTAACTATAAGGATTGCAACTAATGAAAAACTGTTTTTT; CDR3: CASSLTIRIATNEKLFF
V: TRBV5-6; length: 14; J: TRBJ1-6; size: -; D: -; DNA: TGTGCCAGCACCAGTTGGGGGTCCGCATCACCCCTCCACTTT; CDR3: CASTSWGSASPLHF
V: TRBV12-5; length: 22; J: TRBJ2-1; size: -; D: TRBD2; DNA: TGTGCTAGTGGTTTGGCCGTACTGCGGGGACTAGCGGGGGCCGGGATCTACAATGAGCAGTTCTTC; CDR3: CASGLAVLRGLAGAGIYNEQFF
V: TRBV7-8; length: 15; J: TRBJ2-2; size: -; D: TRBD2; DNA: TGTGCCAGCAGCTACGGACTAGCGGGTACCGGGGAGCTGTTTTTT; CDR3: CASSYGLAGTGELFF
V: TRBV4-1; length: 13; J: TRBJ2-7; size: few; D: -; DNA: TGCGCCAGCAGCCCCCCGGGGGCCTACGAGCAGTACTTC; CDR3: CASSPPGAYEQYF
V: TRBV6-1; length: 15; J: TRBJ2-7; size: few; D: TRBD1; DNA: TGTGCCAGCAGTGAGGGACAGGGGGCTAGCTACGAGCAGTACTTC; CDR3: CASSEGQGASYEQYF
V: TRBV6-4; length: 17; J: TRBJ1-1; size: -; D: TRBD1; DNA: TGTGCCAGCAGTGACCCACCCCTGGACAGGGGGAAGCCTGAAGCTTTCTTT; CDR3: CASSDPPLDRGKPEAFF
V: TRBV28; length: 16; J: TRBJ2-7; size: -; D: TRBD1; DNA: TGTGCCAGCAGTTTATTGAGGGGACAGGGGAGGTACGAGCAGTACTTC; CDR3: CASSLLRGQGRYEQYF
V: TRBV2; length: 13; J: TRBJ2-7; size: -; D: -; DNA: TGTGCCAGCAGTGAATTTACGGGCTACGAGCAGTACTTC; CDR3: CASSEFTGYEQYF
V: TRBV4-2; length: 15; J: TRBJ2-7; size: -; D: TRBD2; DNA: TGTGCCAGCAGCCAAGCCGGACTAGCGGGGTACGAGCAGTACTTC; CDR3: CASSQAGLAGYEQYF
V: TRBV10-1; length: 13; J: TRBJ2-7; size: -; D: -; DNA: TGCGCCAGCAGGGGTCCCGGATCCTACGAGCAGTACTTC; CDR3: CASRGPGSYEQYF
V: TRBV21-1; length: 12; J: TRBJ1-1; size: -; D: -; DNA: TGTGCCAGCAGGAGGGAGAACACTGAAGCTTTCTTT; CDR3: CASRRENTEAFF
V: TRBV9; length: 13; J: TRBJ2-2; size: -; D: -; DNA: TGTGCCAGCAGCGTATTGCGGGCCGGGGAGCTGTTTTTT; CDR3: CASSVLRAGELFF
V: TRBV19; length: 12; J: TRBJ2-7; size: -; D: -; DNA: TGTGCCAGTCGCCAGGTGGCCTACGAGCAGTACTTC; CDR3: CASRQVAYEQYF
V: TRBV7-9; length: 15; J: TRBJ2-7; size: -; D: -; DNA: TGTGCCAGCAGCTTAGGGGGAAAGTATCAGTACGAGCAGTACTTC; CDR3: CASSLGGKYQYEQYF
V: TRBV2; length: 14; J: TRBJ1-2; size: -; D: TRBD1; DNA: TGTGCCAGTCTGGAGGGGACAGGGCCCTATGGCTACACCTTC; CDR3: CASLEGTGPYGYTF
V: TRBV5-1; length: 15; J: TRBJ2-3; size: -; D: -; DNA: TGCGCCAGCGTCCCATCAGGGGAAAGCATAGATACGCAGTATTTT; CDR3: CASVPSGESIDTQYF
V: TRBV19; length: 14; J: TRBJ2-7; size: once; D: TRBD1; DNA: TGTGCCAGTAGTATCGGGACAGTATCCTACGAGCAGTACTTC; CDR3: CASSIGTVSYEQYF
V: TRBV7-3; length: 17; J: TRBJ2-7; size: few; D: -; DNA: TGTGCCAGCAGCTTAGAGCCCGGGGCCTGGGGCTCCTACGAGCAGTACTTC; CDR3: CASSLEPGAWGSYEQYF
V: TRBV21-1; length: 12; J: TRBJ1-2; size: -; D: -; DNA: TGTGCCAGCAGCAAAGGACAGGATGGCTACACCTTC; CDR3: CASSKGQDGYTF
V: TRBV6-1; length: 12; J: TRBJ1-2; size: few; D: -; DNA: TGTGCCAGCAGTTCTCAGTTGAGTGGCTACACCTTC; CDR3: CASSSQLSGYTF
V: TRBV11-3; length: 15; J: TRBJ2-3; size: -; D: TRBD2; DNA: TGTGCCAGCAGCTTAGCAGCGGGGCTCACAGATACGCAGTATTTT; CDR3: CASSLAAGLTDTQYF
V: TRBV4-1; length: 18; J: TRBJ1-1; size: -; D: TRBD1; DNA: TGCGCCAGCAGCCAAGACCCAGGGGGCGCGGACACGAACACTGAAGCTTTCTTT; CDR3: CASSQDPGGADTNTEAFF
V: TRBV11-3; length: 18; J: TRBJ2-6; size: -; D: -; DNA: TGTGCCAGCAGCTTTAGGGGGGAGCCTCGCACTGGGGCCAACGTCCTGACTTTC; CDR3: CASSFRGEPRTGANVLTF
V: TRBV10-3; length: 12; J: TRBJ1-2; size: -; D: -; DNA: TGTGCCATCAGTGAAGAAGGAGGAGGCTACACCTTC; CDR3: CAISEEGGGYTF
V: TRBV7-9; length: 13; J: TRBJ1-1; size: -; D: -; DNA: TGTGCCAGCAGCCTCGAGGGAAGGACTGAAGCTTTCTTT; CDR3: CASSLEGRTEAFF
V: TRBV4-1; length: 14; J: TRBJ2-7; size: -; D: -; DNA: TGCGCCAGCAGCCAGGTTAGTGAGGGCAACGAGCAGTACTTC; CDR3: CASSQVSEGNEQYF
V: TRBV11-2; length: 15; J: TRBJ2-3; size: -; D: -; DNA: TGTGCTAGCAGCATAACGACGGGAGGCACAGATACGCAGTATTTT; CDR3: CASSITTGGTDTQYF